This T cell receptor beta chain stems from a study of T cells in Graves' hyperthyroidism and ophthalmopathy. Across the study: Peripheral blood was drawn at first diagnosis, prior to all treatment. The study, taken as a whole, reports: Most thyroid clonotypes with frequency above 0.001 were detected in blood.

The ends were cut back, 5 bases at V and 6 bases at J, with 17 bases in the middle. Germline values: CDR1 SQVTM, CDR2 ANQGSEA. The CDR3 has 14 amino acids. In regard to this clonotype: Its antigen is as yet unknown.

RNA transcripts gave rise to amplified TCR beta CDR3 regions. First-round RT-PCR targeting the TCR CDR3 was performed with the HTBI primer set. TCRdb re-called the multiplex PCR reads through MiXCR, storing one row per CDR3 protein. The sample carries some 620,000 distinct CDR3 sequences, roughly 16% recorded once. Used for diagnoses were clinical symptoms, serum thyroxine and TRAb, thyroid ultrasound and orbital computed tomography. This chain uses TRBV29-1 with TRBJ2-1; D is perhaps TRBD2 (6 bases). The sequence was collected from a woman aged 25 to 45 with Graves' hyperthyroidism. The specimen was blood. CDR3 sequence: CSVSRRLASNEQFF. The CDR3 DNA reads as TGCAGCGTTTCTAGGCGCCTAGCGAGCAATGAGCAGTTCTTC.